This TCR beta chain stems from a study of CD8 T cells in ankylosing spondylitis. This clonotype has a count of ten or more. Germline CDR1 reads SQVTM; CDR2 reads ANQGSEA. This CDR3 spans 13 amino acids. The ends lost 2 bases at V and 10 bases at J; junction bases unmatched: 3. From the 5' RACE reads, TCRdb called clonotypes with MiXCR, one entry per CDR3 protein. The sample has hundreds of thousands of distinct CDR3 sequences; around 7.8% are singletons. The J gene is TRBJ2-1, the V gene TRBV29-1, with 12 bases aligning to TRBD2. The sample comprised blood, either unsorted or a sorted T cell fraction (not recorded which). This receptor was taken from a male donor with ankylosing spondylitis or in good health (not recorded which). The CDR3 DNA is TGCAGCGTTGAAAGAGGACTAGCGGGAGAGCAGTTCTTC. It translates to CSVERGLAGEQFF.